The 23 T cell receptor beta chains in this list originate from one sample, sequenced in a study of OX40 agonist ivuxolimab in advanced cancers. Assay used: immunoSEQ multiplex PCR; TCRdb lists only in-frame clones, some missing. The table records 52,000 or so clones, over 90% of them present only once. The sequenced sample was CD4+ or CD8+ T cells sorted from blood, obtained in a trial of the OX40 agonist ivuxolimab. These receptors were obtained from an adult with an advanced solid tumor such as melanoma, head and neck, liver or kidney cancer.

This chain links TRBV6-5 with TRBJ2-7; D gene ambiguous. The V end lost 0 bases, the J end lost 1 base, and 13 bases lay between the germline ends. CDR1 and CDR2 (germline): MNHEY, SVGAGI. CDR3 length: 16 residues. CDR3 sequence (DNA): TGTGCCAGCAGTTACTCCCTCGGAGAAACATCCTACGAGCAGTACTTC. Its translation: CASSYSLGETSYEQYF.

The V and J genes are TRBV5-1 and TRBJ2-7; 9 nucleotides align to TRBD2. The germline V gene encodes CDR1 SGHRS and CDR2 YFSETQ. After removal of 3 bases from V and 7 bases from J, the junction contained 23 bases not matched to a gene. The CDR3 is made up of 19 amino acids. The CDR3 DNA reads as TGCGCCAGCAGCTCATACCACAACTTGGCGGGAGGGCCCAGTCAGGAGCAGTACTTC. It codes for CASSSYHNLAGGPSQEQYF.

V gene TRBV28 combines with J gene TRBJ2-7; tentative D call: TRBD1 (6 bases). V lost 7 bases, J lost 5 bases, and 18 bases lay in between. The CDR3 runs 14 residues. Per the germline V gene, CDR1 is MDHEN and CDR2 is SYDVKM. The CDR3 DNA is TGTGCCAGCAACCCCTGGACAGTTGCCCACGAGCAGTACTTC. Translated, it gives CASNPWTVAHEQYF.

The chain carries TRBV7-9 and TRBJ2-5; 11 bases match TRBD2. CDR1 is SEHNR, CDR2 FQNEAQ, per germline (reference sequence). This CDR3 is built from 17 residues. The V segment lost 4 bases and the J segment 4 bases; nucleotides outside the gene matches: 11. The CDR3 coding sequence is TGTGCCAGCAGCTCTTCCCGGGCTAGCGGGAGGATAGAGACCCAGTACTTC. Translation gives CASSSSRASGRIETQYF.

This rearrangement joins TRBV7-6 to TRBJ2-7; D gene ambiguous. CDR3 length equals 13 residues. Germline assignment: CDR1 SGHVS and CDR2 FNYEAQ. Trimming removed 1 base at V and 3 bases at J, with 7 bases between. CDR3 sequence: CASSLGGVYEQYF. For the CDR3, the DNA is TGTGCCAGCAGCTTAGGTGGCGTCTACGAGCAGTACTTC. The variable domain in full, with the rest retrieved from reference TRBV7-6 and TRBJ2-7, is GAGVSQSPRYKVTKRGQDVALRCDPISGHVSLYWYRQALGQGPEFLTYFNYEAQQDKSGLPNDRFSAERPEGSISTLTIQRTEQRDSAMYRCASSLGGVYEQYFGPGTRLTVT.

The chain combines TRBV27 with TRBJ2-7; 11 bases line up with TRBD2. This CDR3 has 14 residues. V trimming: 5 bases; J trimming: 6 bases; junction bases outside the gene matches: 6. The V gene's germline CDR1 is MNHEY and CDR2 SMNVEV (reference sequence). CDR3 in amino acids: CASSLTSGNREQYF. CDR3 nucleotides: TGTGCCAGCAGTCTGACTAGCGGGAATCGCGAGCAGTACTTC.

The count of this clone is one. V gene TRBV28 combines with J gene TRBJ2-3; 15 bases map to TRBD2. Germline CDR1 is MDHEN and CDR2 is SYDVKM. Trimming at V came to 5 bases and at J to 6 bases, leaving 6 bases not matched to a gene. The CDR3 runs to 16 residues. The CDR3 reads CASSPRTSGGGDTQYF. The CDR3 coding sequence is TGTGCCAGCAGTCCCCGGACTAGCGGGGGGGGCGATACGCAGTATTTT.

This clone was picked up one time. The CDR3 region is CSVVRPGFLSYEQYF. The CDR3 bases are TGCAGCGTTGTACGACCTGGATTTCTCTCCTACGAGCAGTACTTC. The chain links TRBV29-1 to TRBJ2-7, with D unclear. Per germline, CDR1 SQVTM and CDR2 ANQGSEA. V was pared by 4 bases and J by 0 bases, with 16 bases between. This CDR3 contains 15 residues.

The chain links TRBV7-6 to TRBJ2-3, with TRBD2 matching 8 bases. The J segment lost 2 bases and the V segment lost 5 bases, leaving 12 bases of the junction unmatched. The germline V gene encodes CDR1 SGHVS and CDR2 FNYEAQ. This CDR3 has 17 amino acids. This chain's CDR3 is CASSPFPASGSTDTQYF. The DNA of the CDR3 is TGTGCCAGCAGCCCCTTCCCGGCTAGCGGGTCCACAGATACGCAGTATTTT.

This chain uses TRBV30 with TRBJ1-2; 8 bases match TRBD1. The CDR3 extends over 13 amino acids. Trimming removed 3 bases from V and 13 bases from J; junction bases left unmatched: 13. From germline, CDR1 is GTSNPN and CDR2 SVGIG (reference sequence). The CDR3 region is CAWSALQGAKLTF. In DNA, the CDR3 is TGTGCCTGGAGCGCTCTGCAGGGGGCGAAACTCACCTTC.

The chain recombines TRBV21-1 with TRBJ1-2; TRBD1, the D gene given by the table, was not confirmed from the DNA. TRBV21-1 is recorded as a pseudogene. The CDR3 length is 14 residues. The CDR3 bases are TGTGCCAGCAGGGAGACAGTTAGGGACTATGGCTACACCTTC. Translating gives CASRETVRDYGYTF.

V usage is TRBV11-2 and J usage is TRBJ1-4; D unclear. Between the trimmed V and J ends, which lost 5 bases and 8 bases, there was a span of 12 bases. The germline V gene encodes CDR1 SGHAT and CDR2 FQNNGV. The CDR3 consists of 13 residues. CDR3 amino acids: CASSHGRAEKLFF. In DNA form, the CDR3 reads TGTGCCAGCAGCCACGGACGTGCGGAAAAACTGTTTTTT.

The rearrangement uses TRBV27 and TRBJ2-2, with 7 positions matching TRBD2. V lost 0 bases, J lost 4 bases, and 8 bases stayed unmatched. CDR1 and CDR2 (germline): MNHEY, SMNVEV (reference sequence). CDR3 length: 17 residues. In DNA form, the CDR3 reads TGTGCCAGCAGTTTATCAATTCGGGGACTACGCACCGGGGAGCTGTTTTTT. Its protein product is CASSLSIRGLRTGELFF.

This clone was detected once. The chain couples TRBV5-6 to TRBJ2-1; D possibly corresponds to TRBD1 (6 bases). Germline V gene data show CDR1 as SGHDT and CDR2 as YYEEEE. This CDR3 has 15 residues. V was trimmed by 3 bases and J by 5 bases, leaving 15 bases between them. CDR3: CASSSQGLWNNEQFF. The CDR3 DNA is TGTGCCAGCAGCTCCCAGGGGCTCTGGAACAATGAGCAGTTCTTC.

As DNA, the CDR3 is TGTGCCAGCAGCTTAAGTGCGGGGGAGGGCACTGAAGCTTTCTTT. Amino acids: CASSLSAGEGTEAFF. This chain connects TRBV7-3 to TRBJ1-1, with TRBD1 as a possible D gene (5 bases). The CDR3 has 15 residues. Looked up from germline, CDR1 is SGHTA and CDR2 is FQGTGA. V dropped 1 base and J dropped 4 bases, with 13 bases sitting between them.

Here the CDR3 reads CASSLGQGSDTQYF. The CDR3 DNA reads TGTGCCAGCAGTTTAGGACAGGGATCGGATACGCAGTATTTT. The gene calls are TRBV28 and TRBJ2-3, with 8 positions matching TRBD1. The CDR3 contains 14 residues. Looked up from germline, CDR1 is MDHEN and CDR2 is SYDVKM. Germline trimming cut 2 bases from V and 6 bases from J; bases unmatched to any gene: 4. The full variable domain, in which reference TRBV28 and TRBJ2-3 provide the parts outside the CDR3, is DVKVTQSSRYLVKRTGEKVFLECVQDMDHENMFWYRQDPGLGLRLIYFSYDVKMKEKGDIPEGYSVSREKKERFSLILESASTNQTSMYLCASSLGQGSDTQYFGPGTRLTVL.

The rearrangement joins TRBV28 to TRBJ1-2, with unresolved D. This CDR3 contains 13 residues. The V gene's germline CDR1 is MDHEN and CDR2 SYDVKM. V lost 3 bases to trimming and J lost 8 bases, with 13 bases between them. The CDR3 DNA follows: TGTGCCAGCAGTTTTCGGGGAGCAGAGGGCTACACCTTC. This sequence encodes CASSFRGAEGYTF.

The J gene is TRBJ1-3, the V gene TRBV14, with unresolved D. The CDR3 totals 12 residues. In germline, CDR1 is SGHDN, CDR2 FVKESK. The V and J ends lost 4 bases and 1 base respectively, with 2 bases between them. DNA for the CDR3: TGTGCCAGCAGCCCGTCTGGAAACACCATATATTTT. This sequence encodes CASSPSGNTIYF.

CDR3 sequence (DNA): TGCAGCGGTTACACAGATACCTACGAGCAGTACTTC. Translation: CSGYTDTYEQYF. The genes are TRBV29-1 and TRBJ2-7; D not certain. The CDR3 is 12 residues long. Germline V CDR1 and CDR2: SQVTM, ANQGSEA. Trimming took off 7 bases at V and 2 bases at J, with 12 bases between the two ends.

This clone was observed a single time. The CDR3 DNA reads as TGTGCCAGCAGCATCAACAACGCGGGTGTTACCACCGGGGAGCTGTTTTTT. The encoded protein is CASSINNAGVTTGELFF. V is TRBV14 and J is TRBJ2-2; possible D gene TRBD2, 5 bases. V was trimmed by 5 bases and J by 4 bases, leaving 20 bases between them. CDR3 length: 17 residues. Per the germline V gene, CDR1 is SGHDN and CDR2 is FVKESK.

This clone came up once. CDR3 sequence: CASSFSGKGRNEQFF. CDR3 bases: TGTGCCAGCAGTTTCAGCGGGAAAGGACGGAACGAGCAGTTCTTC. The chain uses TRBV28 and TRBJ2-1; the match to TRBD2 covers 7 bases. This CDR3 has 15 residues. V was clipped by 3 bases and J by 10 bases; unmatched bases: 12. The germline V gene encodes CDR1 MDHEN and CDR2 SYDVKM.

This clone appeared once. The rearrangement uses TRBV2 and TRBJ1-1; TRBD1 matches 7 bases. This CDR3 region has 17 residues. The germline V gene has CDR1 SNHLY and CDR2 FYNNEI. V trimming: 6 bases; J trimming: 3 bases; junction bases outside the gene matches: 16. CDR3 DNA: TGTGCCAGCAGGGCCGGGACAGTTCTATCCACGCACACTGAAGCTTTCTTT. Encoded protein: CASRAGTVLSTHTEAFF.

The chain links TRBV7-9 to TRBJ2-7; D possibly uses TRBD1 or TRBD2 (6 bases each). The CDR3 contains 15 residues. Trimming stripped 2 bases from V and 6 bases from J, with 17 bases between. Germline CDR1 SEHNR, CDR2 FQNEAQ (reference sequence). The CDR3 here is CASSLSRERGFEQYF. For the CDR3, the DNA is TGTGCCAGCAGCTTAAGTCGGGAGAGGGGGTTCGAGCAGTACTTC. The full variable domain, completed using reference TRBV7-9 and TRBJ2-7, is DTGVSQNPRHKITKRGQNVTFRCDPISEHNRLYWYRQTLGQGPEFLTYFQNEAQLEKSRLLSDRFSAERPKGSFSTLEIQRTEQGDSAMYLCASSLSRERGFEQYFGPGTRLTVT.